This TCR beta chain was profiled in a study of blood T cell repertoires in COVID-19. At the level of the study: Samples representing acute and convalescent COVID-19 were sourced from the United States, Italy and Spain.

Authors' analysis steps: Estimates of nucleated cell counts were drawn from the amplification of reference gene primers. Only in-frame clones appear in the TCRdb table, and some are missing; sequencing was by immunoSEQ multiplex PCR. V, J and clone size derive from that table, while D and trimming were established from the DNA sequence. The table has approximately 97,000 clones, roughly 88% seen once. V gave up 3 bases and J gave up 5 bases; unmatched junction bases: 10. CDR3 length: 16 amino acids. Germline CDR1 and CDR2: PRHDT and FYEKMQ (reference sequence). The clonotype was recovered from a human donor in a cohort sampled during active COVID-19. V and J are TRBV13 and TRBJ2-3; 8 bases map to TRBD1. The sequencing sample was made of peripheral blood. CDR3 sequence reads: CASSFEPQGAIDTQYF. The CDR3 bases are TGTGCCAGCAGCTTCGAGCCGCAGGGGGCAATAGATACGCAGTATTTT.